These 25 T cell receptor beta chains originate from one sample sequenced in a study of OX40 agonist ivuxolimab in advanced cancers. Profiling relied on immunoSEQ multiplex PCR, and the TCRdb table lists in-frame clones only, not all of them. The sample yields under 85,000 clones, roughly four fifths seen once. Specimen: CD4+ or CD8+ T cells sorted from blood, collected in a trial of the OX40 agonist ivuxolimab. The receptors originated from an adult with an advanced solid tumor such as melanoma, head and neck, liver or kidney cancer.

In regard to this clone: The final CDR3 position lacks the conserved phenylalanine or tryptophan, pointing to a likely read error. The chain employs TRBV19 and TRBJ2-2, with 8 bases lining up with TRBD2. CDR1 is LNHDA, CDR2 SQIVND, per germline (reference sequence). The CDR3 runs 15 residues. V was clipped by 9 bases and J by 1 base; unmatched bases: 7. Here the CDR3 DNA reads TGTGCCAGCACGTTAAGCGGGAGGAACACCGGGGAGCTGTTTCTT. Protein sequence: CASTLSGRNTGELFL.

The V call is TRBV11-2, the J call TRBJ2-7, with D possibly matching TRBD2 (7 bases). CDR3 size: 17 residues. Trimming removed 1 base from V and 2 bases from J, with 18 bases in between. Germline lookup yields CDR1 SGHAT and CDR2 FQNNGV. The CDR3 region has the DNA TGTGCCAGCAGCTTAGTGGCGGGGGCCGTATCCCCCTACGAGCAGTACTTC. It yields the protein CASSLVAGAVSPYEQYF.

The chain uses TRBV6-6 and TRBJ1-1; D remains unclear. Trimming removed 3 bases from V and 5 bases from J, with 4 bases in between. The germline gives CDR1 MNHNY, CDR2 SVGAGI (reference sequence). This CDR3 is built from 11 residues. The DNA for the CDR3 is TGTGCCAGCAGTTATTTAACTGAAGCTTTCTTT. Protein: CASSYLTEAFF.

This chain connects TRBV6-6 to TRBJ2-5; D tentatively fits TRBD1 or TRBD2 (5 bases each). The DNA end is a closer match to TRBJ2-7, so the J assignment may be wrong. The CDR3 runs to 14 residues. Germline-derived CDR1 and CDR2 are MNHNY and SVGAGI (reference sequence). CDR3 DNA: TGTGCCAGCAGTTACGGGACCTTCTCCTACGAGCAGTACTTC. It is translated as CASSYGTFSYEQYF.

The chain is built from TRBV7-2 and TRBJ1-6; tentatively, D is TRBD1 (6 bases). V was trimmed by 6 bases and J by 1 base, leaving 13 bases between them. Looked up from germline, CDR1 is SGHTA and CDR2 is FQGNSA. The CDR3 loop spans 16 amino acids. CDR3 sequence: CASRPQGGSYNSPLHF. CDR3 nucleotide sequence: TGTGCCAGCAGGCCACAGGGAGGGTCCTATAATTCACCCCTCCACTTT.

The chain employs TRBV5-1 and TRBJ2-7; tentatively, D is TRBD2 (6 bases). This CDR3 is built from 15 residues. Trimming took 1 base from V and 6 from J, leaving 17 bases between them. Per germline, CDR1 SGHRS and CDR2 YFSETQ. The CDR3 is CASSLFSGEGREQYF. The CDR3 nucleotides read TGCGCCAGCAGCTTGTTTTCGGGGGAAGGACGCGAGCAGTACTTC.

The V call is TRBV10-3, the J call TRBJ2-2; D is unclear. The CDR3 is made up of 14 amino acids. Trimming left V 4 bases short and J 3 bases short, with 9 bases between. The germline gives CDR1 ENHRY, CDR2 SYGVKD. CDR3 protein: CAISGAGDTGELFF. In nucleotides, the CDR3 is TGTGCCATCAGTGGGGCTGGAGACACCGGGGAGCTGTTTTTT.

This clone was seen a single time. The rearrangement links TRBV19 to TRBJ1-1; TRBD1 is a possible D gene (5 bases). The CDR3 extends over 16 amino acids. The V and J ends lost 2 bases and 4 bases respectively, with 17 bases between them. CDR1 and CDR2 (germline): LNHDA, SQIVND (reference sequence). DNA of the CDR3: TGTGCCAGTAGTATAAGATCGGCAGGGCGTAGCACTGAAGCTTTCTTT. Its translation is CASSIRSAGRSTEAFF.

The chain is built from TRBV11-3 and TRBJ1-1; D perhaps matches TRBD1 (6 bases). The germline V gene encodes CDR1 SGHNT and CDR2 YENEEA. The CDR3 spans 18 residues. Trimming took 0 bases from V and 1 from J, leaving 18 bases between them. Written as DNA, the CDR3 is TGTGCCAGCAGCTTAGATCAAGGCAGGGGAGGGCGGAACACTGAAGCTTTCTTT. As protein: CASSLDQGRGGRNTEAFF.

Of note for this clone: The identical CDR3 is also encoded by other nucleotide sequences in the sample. The CDR3: CASSLWETQYF. Written as DNA, the CDR3 is TGTGCCAGCAGCTTGTGGGAGACCCAGTACTTC. The V and J genes are TRBV7-2 and TRBJ2-5; D not certain. The CDR3 has 11 residues. Germline V gene lookup returns CDR1 SGHTA and CDR2 FQGNSA. The V end was cut by 3 bases, the J end by 5 bases, with 4 bases between.

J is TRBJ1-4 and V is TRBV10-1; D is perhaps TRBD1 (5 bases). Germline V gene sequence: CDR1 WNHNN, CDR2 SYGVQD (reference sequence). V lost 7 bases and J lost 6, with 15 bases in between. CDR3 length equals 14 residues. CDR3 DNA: TGCGCCAGCACCCGAACGGGGGTGGATGAAAAACTGTTTTTT. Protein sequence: CASTRTGVDEKLFF.

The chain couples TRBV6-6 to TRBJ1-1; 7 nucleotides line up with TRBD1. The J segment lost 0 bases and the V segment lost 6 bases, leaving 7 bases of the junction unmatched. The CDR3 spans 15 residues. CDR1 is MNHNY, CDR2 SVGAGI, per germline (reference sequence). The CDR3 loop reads CASRTDRVMNTEAFF. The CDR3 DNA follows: TGTGCCAGCAGGACCGACAGGGTCATGAACACTGAAGCTTTCTTT.

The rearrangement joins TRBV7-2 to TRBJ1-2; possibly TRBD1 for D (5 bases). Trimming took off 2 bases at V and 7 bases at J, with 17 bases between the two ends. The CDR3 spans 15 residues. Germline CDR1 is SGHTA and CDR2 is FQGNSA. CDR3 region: CASSLMGGSGGGYTF. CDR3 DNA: TGTGCCAGCAGCTTAATGGGGGGTTCGGGCGGTGGCTACACCTTC.

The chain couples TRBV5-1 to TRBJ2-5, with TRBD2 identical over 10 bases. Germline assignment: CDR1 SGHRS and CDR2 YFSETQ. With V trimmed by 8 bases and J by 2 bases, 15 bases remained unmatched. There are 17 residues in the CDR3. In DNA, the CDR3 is TGCGCCAGTAACCCGGGGCTAGCGGGGGTACTACAAGAGACCCAGTACTTC. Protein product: CASNPGLAGVLQETQYF.

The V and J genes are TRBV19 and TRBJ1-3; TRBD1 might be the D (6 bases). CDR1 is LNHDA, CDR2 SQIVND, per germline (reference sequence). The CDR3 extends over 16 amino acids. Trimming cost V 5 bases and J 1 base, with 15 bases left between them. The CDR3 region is CASSLYVGGSGNTIYF. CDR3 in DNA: TGTGCCAGTAGTTTATACGTAGGGGGATCTGGAAACACCATATATTTT.

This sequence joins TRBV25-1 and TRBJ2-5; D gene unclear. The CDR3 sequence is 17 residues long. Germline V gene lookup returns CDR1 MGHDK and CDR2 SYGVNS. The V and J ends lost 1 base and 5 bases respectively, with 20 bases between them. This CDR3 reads CASSELVAESLGETQYF. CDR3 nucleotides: TGTGCCAGCAGTGAATTAGTCGCAGAATCCCTCGGGGAGACCCAGTACTTC. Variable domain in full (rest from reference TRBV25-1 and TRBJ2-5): EADIYQTPRYLVIGTGKKITLECSQTMGHDKMYWYQQDPGMELHLIHYSYGVNSTEKGDLSSESTVSRIRTEHFPLTLESARPSHTSQYLCASSELVAESLGETQYFGPGTRLLVL.

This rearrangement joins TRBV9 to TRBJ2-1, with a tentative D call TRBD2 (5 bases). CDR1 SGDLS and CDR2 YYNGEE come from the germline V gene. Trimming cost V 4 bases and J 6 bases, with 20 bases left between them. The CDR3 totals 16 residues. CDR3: CASSPGGGIGANEQFF. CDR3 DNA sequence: TGTGCCAGCAGCCCAGGAGGTGGGATTGGCGCCAATGAGCAGTTCTTC.

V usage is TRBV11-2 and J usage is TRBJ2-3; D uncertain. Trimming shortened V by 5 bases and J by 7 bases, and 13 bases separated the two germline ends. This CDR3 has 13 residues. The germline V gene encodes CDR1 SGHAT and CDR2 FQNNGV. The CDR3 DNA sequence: TGTGCCAGCAGCCCCCAGGCGGCTTATACGCAGTATTTT. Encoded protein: CASSPQAAYTQYF.

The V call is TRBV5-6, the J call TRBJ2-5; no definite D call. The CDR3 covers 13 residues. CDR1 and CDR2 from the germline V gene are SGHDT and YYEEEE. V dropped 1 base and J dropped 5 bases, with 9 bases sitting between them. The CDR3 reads CASSLPTAETQYF. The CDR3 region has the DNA TGTGCCAGCAGCTTGCCCACGGCGGAGACCCAGTACTTC. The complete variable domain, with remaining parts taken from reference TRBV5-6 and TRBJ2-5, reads DAGVTQSPTHLIKTRGQQVTLRCSPKSGHDTVSWYQQALGQGPQFIFQYYEEEERQRGNFPDRFSGHQFPNYSSELNVNALLLGDSALYLCASSLPTAETQYFGPGTRLLVL.

CDR3 in amino acids: CASSIGGTGTDTQYF. The CDR3 DNA sequence: TGTGCCAGCAGCATTGGAGGGACAGGCACAGATACGCAGTATTTT. The chain is built from TRBV5-4 and TRBJ2-3; possibly TRBD1 for D (7 bases). Between the trimmed V and J ends, which lost 4 bases and 1 base, there was a span of 13 bases. This CDR3 spans 15 amino acids. The germline V gene encodes CDR1 SGHNT and CDR2 YYREEE (reference sequence). Full variable domain (rest looked up from reference TRBV5-4 and TRBJ2-3): ETGVTQSPTHLIKTRGQQVTLRCSSQSGHNTVSWYQQALGQGPQFIFQYYREEENGRGNFPPRFSGLQFPNYSSELNVNALELDDSALYLCASSIGGTGTDTQYFGPGTRLTVL.

The CDR3 sequence is CASSLGRGGNTEAFF. The CDR3 DNA reads as TGTGCCAGCAGCTTAGGCAGGGGGGGGAACACTGAAGCTTTCTTT. The chain joins TRBV13 to TRBJ1-1; 7 bases line up with TRBD1. Trimming cost V 0 bases and J 1 base; bases outside gene matches: 2. Germline values: CDR1 PRHDT, CDR2 FYEKMQ (reference sequence). This CDR3 is built from 15 residues. Using reference TRBV13 and TRBJ1-1 for the parts outside the CDR3, the full variable domain is AAGVIQSPRHLIKEKRETATLKCYPIPRHDTVYWYQQGPGQDPQFLISFYEKMQSDKGSIPDRFSAQQFSDYHSELNMSSLELGDSALYFCASSLGRGGNTEAFFGQGTRLTVV.

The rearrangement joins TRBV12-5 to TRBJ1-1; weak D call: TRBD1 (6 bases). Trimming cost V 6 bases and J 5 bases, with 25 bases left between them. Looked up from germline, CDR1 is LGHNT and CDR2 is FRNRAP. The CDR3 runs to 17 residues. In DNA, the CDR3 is TGTGCTAGTGGATGGGTTTGGCCAGGGGCTCTGAGAACTGAAGCTTTCTTT. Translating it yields CASGWVWPGALRTEAFF.

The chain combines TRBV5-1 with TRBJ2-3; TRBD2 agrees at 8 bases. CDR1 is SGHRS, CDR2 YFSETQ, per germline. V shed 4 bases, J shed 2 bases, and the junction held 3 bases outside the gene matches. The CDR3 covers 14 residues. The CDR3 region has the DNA TGCGCCAGCAGCCCCGGACTAGCCACAGATACGCAGTATTTT. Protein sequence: CASSPGLATDTQYF.

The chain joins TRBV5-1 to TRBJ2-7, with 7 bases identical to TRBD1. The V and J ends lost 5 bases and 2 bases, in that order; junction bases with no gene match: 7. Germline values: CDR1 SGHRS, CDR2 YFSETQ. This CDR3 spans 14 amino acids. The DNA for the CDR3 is TGCGCCAGCAGGTCGACAGGGTCAACCTACGAGCAGTACTTC. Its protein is CASRSTGSTYEQYF.

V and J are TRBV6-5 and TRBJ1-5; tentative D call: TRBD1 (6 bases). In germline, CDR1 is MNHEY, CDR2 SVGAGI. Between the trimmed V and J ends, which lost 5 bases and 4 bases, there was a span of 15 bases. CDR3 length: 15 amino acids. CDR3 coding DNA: TGTGCCAGCAGTGCTGGGACACCGAATAATCAGCCCCAGCATTTT. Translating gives CASSAGTPNNQPQHF.